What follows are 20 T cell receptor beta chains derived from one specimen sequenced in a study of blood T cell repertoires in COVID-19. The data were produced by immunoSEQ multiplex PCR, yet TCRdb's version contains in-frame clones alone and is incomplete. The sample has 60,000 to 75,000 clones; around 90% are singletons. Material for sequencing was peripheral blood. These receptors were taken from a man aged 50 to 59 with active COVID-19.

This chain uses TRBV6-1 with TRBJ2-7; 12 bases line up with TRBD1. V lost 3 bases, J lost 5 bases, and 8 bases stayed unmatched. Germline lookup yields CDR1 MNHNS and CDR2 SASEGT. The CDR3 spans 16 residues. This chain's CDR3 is CASSDRDRGRPDEQYF. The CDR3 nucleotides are TGTGCCAGCAGTGACCGGGACAGGGGGCGCCCCGACGAGCAGTACTTC.

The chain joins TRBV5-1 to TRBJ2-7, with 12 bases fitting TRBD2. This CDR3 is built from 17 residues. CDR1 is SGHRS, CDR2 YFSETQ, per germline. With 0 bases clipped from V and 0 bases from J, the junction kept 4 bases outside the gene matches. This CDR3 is CASSLGLAGDPSYEQYF. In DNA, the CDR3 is TGCGCCAGCAGCTTGGGACTAGCGGGAGACCCCTCCTACGAGCAGTACTTC.

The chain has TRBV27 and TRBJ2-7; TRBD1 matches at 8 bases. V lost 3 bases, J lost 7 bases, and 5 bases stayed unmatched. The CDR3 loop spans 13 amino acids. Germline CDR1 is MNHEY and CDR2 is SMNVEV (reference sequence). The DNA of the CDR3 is TGTGCCAGCAGTTTTGGGACAGGAAGTGAGCAGTACTTC. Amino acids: CASSFGTGSEQYF.

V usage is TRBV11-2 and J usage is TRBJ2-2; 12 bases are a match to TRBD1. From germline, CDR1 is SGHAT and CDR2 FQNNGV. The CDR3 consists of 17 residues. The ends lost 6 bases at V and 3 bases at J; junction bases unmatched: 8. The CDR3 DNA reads TGTGCCAGCAGGGCCGGGACAGGGGGCTGGGACACCGGGGAGCTGTTTTTT. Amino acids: CASRAGTGGWDTGELFF.

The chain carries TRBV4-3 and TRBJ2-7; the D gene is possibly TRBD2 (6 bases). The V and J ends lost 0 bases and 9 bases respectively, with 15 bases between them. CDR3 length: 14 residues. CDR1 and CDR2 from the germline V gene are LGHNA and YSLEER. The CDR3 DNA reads TGCGCCAGCAGCCAAGAGACTAGTGGCTGGTGGCAGTACTTC. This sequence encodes CASSQETSGWWQYF.

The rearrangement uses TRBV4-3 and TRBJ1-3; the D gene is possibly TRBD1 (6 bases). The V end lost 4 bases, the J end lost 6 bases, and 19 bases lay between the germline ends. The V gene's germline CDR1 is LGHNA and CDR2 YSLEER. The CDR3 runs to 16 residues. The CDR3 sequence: CASSLNREAGVNTIYF. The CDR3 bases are TGCGCCAGCAGCCTGAACAGGGAAGCGGGAGTAAACACCATATATTTT.

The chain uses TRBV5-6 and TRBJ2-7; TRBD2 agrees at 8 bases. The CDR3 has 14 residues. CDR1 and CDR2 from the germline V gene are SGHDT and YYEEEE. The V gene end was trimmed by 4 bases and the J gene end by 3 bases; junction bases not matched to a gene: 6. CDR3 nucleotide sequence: TGTGCCAGCAGCCACCCCGGGGGGGACTACGAGCAGTACTTC. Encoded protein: CASSHPGGDYEQYF.

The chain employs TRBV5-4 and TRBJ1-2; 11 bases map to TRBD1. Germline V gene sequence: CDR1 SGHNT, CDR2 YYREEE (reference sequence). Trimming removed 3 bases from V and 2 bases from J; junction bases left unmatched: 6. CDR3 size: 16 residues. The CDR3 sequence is CASSSPGTGGNYGYTF. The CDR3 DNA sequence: TGTGCCAGCAGCTCCCCCGGGACAGGGGGGAACTATGGCTACACCTTC.

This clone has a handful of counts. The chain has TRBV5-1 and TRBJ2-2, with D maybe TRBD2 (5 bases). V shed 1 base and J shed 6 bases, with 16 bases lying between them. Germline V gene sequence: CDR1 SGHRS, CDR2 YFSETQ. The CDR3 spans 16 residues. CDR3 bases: TGCGCCAGCAGCTTGATTTCCACTACGAGGGCCGGGGAGCTGTTTTTT. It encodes CASSLISTTRAGELFF.

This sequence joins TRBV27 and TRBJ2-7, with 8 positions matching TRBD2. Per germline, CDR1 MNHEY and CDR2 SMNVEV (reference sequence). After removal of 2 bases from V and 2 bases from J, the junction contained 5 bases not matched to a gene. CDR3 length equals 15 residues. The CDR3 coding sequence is TGTGCCAGCAGTTTAATGGCGGGAGGTGCCTACGAGCAGTACTTC. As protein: CASSLMAGGAYEQYF.

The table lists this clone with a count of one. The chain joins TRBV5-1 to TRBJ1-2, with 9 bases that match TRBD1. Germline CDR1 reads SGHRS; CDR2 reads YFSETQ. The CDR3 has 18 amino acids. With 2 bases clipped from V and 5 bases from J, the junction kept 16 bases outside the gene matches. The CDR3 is CASSFIRPGQGLLYGYTF. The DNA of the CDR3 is TGCGCCAGCAGCTTCATACGACCGGGACAGGGACTCCTTTATGGCTACACCTTC.

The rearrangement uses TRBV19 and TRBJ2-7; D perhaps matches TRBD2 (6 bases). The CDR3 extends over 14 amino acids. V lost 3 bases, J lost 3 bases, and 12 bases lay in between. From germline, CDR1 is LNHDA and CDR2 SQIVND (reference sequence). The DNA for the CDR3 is TGTGCCAGTAGTATGACGGGAGTCGGCTACGAGCAGTACTTC. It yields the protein CASSMTGVGYEQYF.

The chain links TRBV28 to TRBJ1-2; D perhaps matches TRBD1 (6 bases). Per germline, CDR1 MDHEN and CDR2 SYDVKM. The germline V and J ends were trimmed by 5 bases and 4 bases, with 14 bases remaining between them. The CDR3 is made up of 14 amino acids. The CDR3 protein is CASSISGEIYGYTF. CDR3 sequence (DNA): TGTGCCAGCAGTATCTCAGGGGAGATCTATGGCTACACCTTC.

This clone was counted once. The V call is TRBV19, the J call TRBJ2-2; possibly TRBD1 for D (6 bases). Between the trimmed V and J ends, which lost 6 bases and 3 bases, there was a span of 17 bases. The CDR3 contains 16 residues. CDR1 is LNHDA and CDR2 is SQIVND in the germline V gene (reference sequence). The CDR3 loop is CASSLSGAQYTGELFF. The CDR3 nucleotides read TGTGCCAGTAGCCTATCAGGGGCACAATACACCGGGGAGCTGTTTTTT.

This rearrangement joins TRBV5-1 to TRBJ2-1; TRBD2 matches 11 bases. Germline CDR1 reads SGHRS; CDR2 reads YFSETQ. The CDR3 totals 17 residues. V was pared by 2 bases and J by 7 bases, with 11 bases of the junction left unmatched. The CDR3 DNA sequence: TGCGCCAGCAGCTTTCCCATAGCGGGGGGGCTGGGTAATGAGCAGTTCTTC. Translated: CASSFPIAGGLGNEQFF.

The CDR3 coding sequence is TGTGCCACCCGAGAGACAGGGGGGATCTACGAGCAGTACTTC. Translation gives CATRETGGIYEQYF. The rearrangement joins TRBV19 to TRBJ2-7, with 9 positions matching TRBD1. CDR1 LNHDA and CDR2 SQIVND come from the germline V gene (reference sequence). There are 14 residues in the CDR3. The J segment lost 3 bases and the V segment lost 10 bases, leaving 10 bases of the junction unmatched.

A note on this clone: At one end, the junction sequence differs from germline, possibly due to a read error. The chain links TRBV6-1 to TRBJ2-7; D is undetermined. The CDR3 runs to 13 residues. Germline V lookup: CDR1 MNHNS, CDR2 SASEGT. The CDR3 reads CASREALRPEQYF. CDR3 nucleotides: TGTGCCAGCAGAGAAGCTCTCCGTCCCGAGCAGTACTTC.

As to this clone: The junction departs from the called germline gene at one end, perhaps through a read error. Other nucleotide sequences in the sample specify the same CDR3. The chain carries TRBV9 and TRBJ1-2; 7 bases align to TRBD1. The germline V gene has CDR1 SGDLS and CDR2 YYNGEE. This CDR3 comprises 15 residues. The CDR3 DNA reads TGCGCCAGCAGCTCTCCGGGACAGCGAAGCTATGGCTACACCTTC. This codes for CASSSPGQRSYGYTF.

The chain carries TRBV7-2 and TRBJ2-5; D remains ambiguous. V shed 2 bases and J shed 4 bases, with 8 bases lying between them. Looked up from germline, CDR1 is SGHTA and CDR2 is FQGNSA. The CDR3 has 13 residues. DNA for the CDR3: TGTGCCAGCAGCTTAACCAGATTAGAGACCCAGTACTTC. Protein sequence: CASSLTRLETQYF.

For the CDR3, the DNA is TGTGCCAGCAGTGAAGAATGGGGACACCCACGCTCCTACGAGCAGTACTTC. This encodes CASSEEWGHPRSYEQYF. The V and J genes are TRBV6-1 and TRBJ2-7; a weak D match, TRBD1 (6 bases). The CDR3 is 17 residues long. The germline V gene has CDR1 MNHNS and CDR2 SASEGT. V lost 1 base, J lost 0 bases, and 16 bases lay in between.